The 7 T cell receptor beta chains reported below all come from one sample, sequenced in a study of blood T cells in healthy people across ages. Sample-barcoded 5' priming and a J-beta primer mix drove a second PCR of about 6 to 11 cycles. From the 5' RACE reads, TCRdb called clonotypes with MiXCR, one entry per CDR3 protein. Here the sample spans about 1.6 million distinct CDR3 sequences, around 36% being singletons. Sequencing used blood. The receptor set was obtained from a woman aged 30 to 39 in good health.

This clonotype was found many times. V gene TRBV9 combines with J gene TRBJ2-6; D not certain. The CDR3 consists of 13 residues. V lost 7 bases and J lost 0, with 5 bases in between. The germline CDR1 and CDR2 sequences are SGDLS and YYNGEE. CDR3 bases: TGTGCCAGCTTAGGCTCTGGGGCCAACGTCCTGACTTTC. It encodes CASLGSGANVLTF.

This clonotype was detected a few times. This chain joins TRBV27 and TRBJ1-1; D is possibly TRBD1 (5 bases). V lost 0 bases and J lost 8, with 16 bases in between. The CDR3 spans 15 residues. The germline gives CDR1 MNHEY, CDR2 SMNVEV (reference sequence). CDR3 protein: CASSLSWDGDEEAFF. CDR3 DNA sequence: TGTGCCAGCAGTTTATCCTGGGACGGGGATGAGGAAGCTTTCTTT.

This clonotype was detected many times. This sequence joins TRBV12-3 or TRBV12-4 and TRBJ1-5; D is unresolved. Trimming left V 6 bases short and J 2 bases short, with 8 bases between. This CDR3 comprises 13 residues. The CDR3 spells CASSLTGNQPQHF. The CDR3 DNA reads TGTGCCAGCAGCCTTACGGGCAATCAGCCCCAGCATTTT.

This clonotype has at least ten counts. The rearrangement uses TRBV29-1 and TRBJ2-7, with D perhaps matching TRBD1 (5 bases). The CDR3 runs to 12 residues. The germline gives CDR1 SQVTM, CDR2 ANQGSEA. The germline V and J ends were trimmed by 3 bases and 5 bases, with 11 bases remaining between them. CDR3 amino acids: CSVDGKGDEQYF. As DNA, the CDR3 is TGCAGCGTTGACGGTAAAGGGGACGAGCAGTACTTC.

This clonotype appeared many times. The rearrangement uses TRBV7-2 and TRBJ2-3, with D unresolved. Trimming left V 5 bases short and J 5 bases short, with 17 bases between. This CDR3 spans 15 amino acids. From germline, CDR1 is SGHTA and CDR2 FQGNSA. The CDR3 loop reads CASSLHPGARDTQYF. The CDR3 DNA is TGTGCCAGCAGCCTGCATCCAGGTGCTCGAGATACGCAGTATTTT.

This clonotype has just a few counts. This chain connects TRBV12-3 or TRBV12-4 to TRBJ2-6; weak D call: TRBD2 (5 bases). The CDR3 sequence is 15 residues long. Deletions cut 6 bases from V and 4 bases from J, with 13 bases between. The CDR3 bases are TGTGCCAGCAGGGTCGGCGGGTCAGGGGCCAACGTCCTGACTTTC. It translates to CASRVGGSGANVLTF.

This clonotype was counted only a few times. CDR3 DNA: TGTGCCAGCAGTGAACGGCTTAACTATGGCTACACCTTC. Encoded protein: CASSERLNYGYTF. The genes are TRBV6-1 and TRBJ1-2; D not resolved. The CDR3 has 13 residues. V was pared by 2 bases and J by 1 base, with 5 bases between. The germline V gene encodes CDR1 MNHNS and CDR2 SASEGT.